A single TCR beta chain is shown here with its context. Naive and memory CD4+ T cell DNA was deep-sequenced without culture. Method: immunoSEQ multiplex PCR; TCRdb's copy keeps in-frame clones and lacks some. The sample lists roughly 36,000 clones, around 85% occurring once. The data derive from a study of CD4 T cells in relation to SARS-CoV-2 and coronaviruses. The TCR was taken from an adult with COVID-19. Sequencing used memory CD4+ T cells from PBMCs.

The CDR3 DNA reads TGCGCCAGCAGCTCAGGGACAGGCGCTACTGGAAACACCATATATTTT. Amino acids: CASSSGTGATGNTIYF. This chain uses TRBV5-1 with TRBJ1-3; 8 bases map to TRBD1. V dropped 3 bases and J dropped 2; count of bases not matched to a gene: 7. The CDR3 is 16 residues long. CDR1 is SGHRS, CDR2 YFSETQ, per germline.